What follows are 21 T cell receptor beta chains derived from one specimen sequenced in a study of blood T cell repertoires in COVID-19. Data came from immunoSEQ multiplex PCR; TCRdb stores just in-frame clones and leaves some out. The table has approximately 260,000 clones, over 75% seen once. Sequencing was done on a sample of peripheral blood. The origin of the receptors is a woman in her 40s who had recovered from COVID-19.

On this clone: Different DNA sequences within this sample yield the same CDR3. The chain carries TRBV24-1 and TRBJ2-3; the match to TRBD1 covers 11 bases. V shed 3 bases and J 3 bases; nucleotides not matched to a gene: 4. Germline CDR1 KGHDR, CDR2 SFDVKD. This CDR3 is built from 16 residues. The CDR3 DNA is TGTGCCACCAGTGATCCAGGGACAGGGGGGACAGATACGCAGTATTTT. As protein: CATSDPGTGGTDTQYF.

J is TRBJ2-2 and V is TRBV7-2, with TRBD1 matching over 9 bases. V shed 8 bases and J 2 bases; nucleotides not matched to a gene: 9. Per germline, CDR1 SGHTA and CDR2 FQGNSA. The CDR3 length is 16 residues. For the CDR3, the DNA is TGTGCCAGCCTACCGACAGGGGGTTATAACACCGGGGAGCTGTTTTTT. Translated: CASLPTGGYNTGELFF.

The CDR3 DNA reads as TGTGCCAGTAGCCGGGGACTCCAGAATCAGCCCCAGCATTTT. It is translated as CASSRGLQNQPQHF. This chain uses TRBV19 with TRBJ1-5; D might be TRBD1 (5 bases). The CDR3 loop spans 14 amino acids. V lost 6 bases, J lost 4 bases, and 13 bases lay in between. CDR1 and CDR2 (germline): LNHDA, SQIVND (reference sequence).

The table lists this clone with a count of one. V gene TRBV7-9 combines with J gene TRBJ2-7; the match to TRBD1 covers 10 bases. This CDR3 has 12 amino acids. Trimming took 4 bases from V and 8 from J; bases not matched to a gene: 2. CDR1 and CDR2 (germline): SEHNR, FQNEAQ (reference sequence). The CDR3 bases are TGTGCCAGCAGCTGGGACAGGGGTAAGCAGTACTTC. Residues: CASSWDRGKQYF.

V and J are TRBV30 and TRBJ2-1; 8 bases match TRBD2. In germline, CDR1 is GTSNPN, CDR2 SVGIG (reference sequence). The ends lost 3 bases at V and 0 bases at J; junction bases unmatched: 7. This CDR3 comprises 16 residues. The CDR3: CAWRVTSGSSYNEQFF. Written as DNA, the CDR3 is TGTGCCTGGAGGGTTACTAGCGGCAGCTCCTACAATGAGCAGTTCTTC.

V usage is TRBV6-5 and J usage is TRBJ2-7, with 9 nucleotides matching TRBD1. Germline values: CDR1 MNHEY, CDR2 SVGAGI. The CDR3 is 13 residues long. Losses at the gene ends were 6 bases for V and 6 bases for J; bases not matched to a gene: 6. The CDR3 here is CASSATGGVEQYF. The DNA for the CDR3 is TGTGCCAGCAGCGCGACAGGGGGGGTCGAGCAGTACTTC.

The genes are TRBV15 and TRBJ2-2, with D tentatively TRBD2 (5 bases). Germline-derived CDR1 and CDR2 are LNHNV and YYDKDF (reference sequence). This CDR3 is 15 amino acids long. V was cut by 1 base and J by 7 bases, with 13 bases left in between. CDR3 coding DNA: TGTGCCACCAGCAGAGGTCTAGCCCTTGGCGGGGAGCTGTTTTTT. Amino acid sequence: CATSRGLALGGELFF.

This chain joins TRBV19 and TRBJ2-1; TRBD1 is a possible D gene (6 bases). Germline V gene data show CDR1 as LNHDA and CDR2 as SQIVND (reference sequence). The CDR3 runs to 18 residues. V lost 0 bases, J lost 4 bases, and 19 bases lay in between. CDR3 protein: CASSIELIRGWAYNEQFF. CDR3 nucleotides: TGTGCCAGTAGTATAGAGTTGATAAGGGGGTGGGCGTACAATGAGCAGTTCTTC.

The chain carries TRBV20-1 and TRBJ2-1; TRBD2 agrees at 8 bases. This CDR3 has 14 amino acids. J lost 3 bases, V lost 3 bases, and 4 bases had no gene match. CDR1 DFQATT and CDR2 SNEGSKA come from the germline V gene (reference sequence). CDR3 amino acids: CSASGGLDYNEQFF. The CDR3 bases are TGCAGTGCTAGTGGGGGACTAGACTACAATGAGCAGTTCTTC.

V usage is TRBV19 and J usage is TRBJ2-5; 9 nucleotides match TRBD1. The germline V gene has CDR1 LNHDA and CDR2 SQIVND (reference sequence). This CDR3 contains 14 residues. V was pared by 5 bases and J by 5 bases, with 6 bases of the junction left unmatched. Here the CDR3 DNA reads TGTGCCAGTAGTGGGACAGGGACCGGGGAGACCCAGTACTTC. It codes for CASSGTGTGETQYF.

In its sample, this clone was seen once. CDR3 loop: CASRETGGRTYNEQFF. CDR3 bases: TGTGCCAGCAGGGAAACAGGGGGCCGGACCTACAATGAGCAGTTCTTC. This chain links TRBV6-1 with TRBJ2-1; 9 bases match TRBD1. Losses at the gene ends were 6 bases for V and 2 bases for J; bases not matched to a gene: 8. This CDR3 is built from 16 residues. In germline, CDR1 is MNHNS, CDR2 SASEGT.

CDR3 sequence (DNA): TGTGCCAGCAGCCAAGTAGGAGTAGGAAAACTGTTTTTT. Translation gives CASSQVGVGKLFF. The chain recombines TRBV14 with TRBJ1-4; D gene ambiguous. V dropped 1 base and J dropped 10 bases, with 10 bases sitting between them. CDR1 and CDR2 from the germline V gene are SGHDN and FVKESK. The CDR3 has 13 residues.

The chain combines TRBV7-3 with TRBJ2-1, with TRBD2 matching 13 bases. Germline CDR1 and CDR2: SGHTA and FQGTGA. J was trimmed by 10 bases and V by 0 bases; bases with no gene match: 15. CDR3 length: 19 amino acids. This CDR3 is CASSLTTRATSGGAKEQFF. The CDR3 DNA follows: TGTGCCAGCAGCTTAACTACGAGAGCTACTAGCGGGGGGGCGAAGGAGCAGTTCTTC.

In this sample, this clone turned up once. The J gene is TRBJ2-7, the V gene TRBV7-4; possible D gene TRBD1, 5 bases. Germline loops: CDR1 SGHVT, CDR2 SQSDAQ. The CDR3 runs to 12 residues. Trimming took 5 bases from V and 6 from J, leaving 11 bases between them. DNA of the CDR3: TGTGCCAGCAGCCCCAGGGTCGGCGAGCAGTACTTC. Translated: CASSPRVGEQYF. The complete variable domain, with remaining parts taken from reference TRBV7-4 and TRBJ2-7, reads GAGVSQSPRYKVAKRGRDVALRCDSISGHVTLYWYRQTLGQGSEVLTYSQSDAQRDKSGRPSGRFSAERPERSVSTLKIQRTEQGDSAVYLCASSPRVGEQYFGPGTRLTVT.

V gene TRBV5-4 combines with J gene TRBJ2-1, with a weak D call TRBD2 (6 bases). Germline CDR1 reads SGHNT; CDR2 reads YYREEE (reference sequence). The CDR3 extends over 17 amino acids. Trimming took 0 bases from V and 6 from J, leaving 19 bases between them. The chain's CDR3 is CASSLDWGLGALNEQFF. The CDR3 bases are TGTGCCAGCAGCTTGGATTGGGGACTGGGCGCCCTCAATGAGCAGTTCTTC.

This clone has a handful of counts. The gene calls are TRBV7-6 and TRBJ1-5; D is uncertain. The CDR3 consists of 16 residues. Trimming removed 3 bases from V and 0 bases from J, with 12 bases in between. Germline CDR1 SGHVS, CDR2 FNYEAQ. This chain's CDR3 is CASSLSGGFSNQPQHF. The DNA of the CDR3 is TGTGCCAGCAGCTTGTCAGGAGGGTTTAGCAATCAGCCCCAGCATTTT.

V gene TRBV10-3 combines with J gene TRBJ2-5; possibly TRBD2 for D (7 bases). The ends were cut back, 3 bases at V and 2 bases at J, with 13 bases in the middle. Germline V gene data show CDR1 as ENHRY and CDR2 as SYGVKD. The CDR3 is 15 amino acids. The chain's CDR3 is CAISEGGRGQETQYF. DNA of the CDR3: TGTGCCATCAGTGAAGGAGGGAGGGGGCAAGAGACCCAGTACTTC.

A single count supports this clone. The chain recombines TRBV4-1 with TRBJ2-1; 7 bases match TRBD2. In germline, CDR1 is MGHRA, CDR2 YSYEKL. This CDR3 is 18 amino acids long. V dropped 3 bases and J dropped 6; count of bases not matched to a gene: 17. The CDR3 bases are TGCGCCAGCAGCCATGACCCTTCGACTAGCAATTTTCGCAATGAGCAGTTCTTC. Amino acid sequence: CASSHDPSTSNFRNEQFF.

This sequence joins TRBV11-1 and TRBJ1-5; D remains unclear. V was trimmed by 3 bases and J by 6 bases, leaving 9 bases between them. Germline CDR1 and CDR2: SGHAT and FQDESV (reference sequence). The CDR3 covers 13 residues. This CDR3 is CASSFSEGQPQHF. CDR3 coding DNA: TGTGCCAGCAGCTTTTCCGAGGGTCAGCCCCAGCATTTT.

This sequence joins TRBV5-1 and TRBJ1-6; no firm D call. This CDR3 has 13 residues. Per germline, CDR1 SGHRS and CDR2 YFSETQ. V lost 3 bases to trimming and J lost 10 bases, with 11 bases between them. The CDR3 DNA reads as TGCGCCAGCAGCTCTACCATCTCCTCACCCCTCCACTTT. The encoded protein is CASSSTISSPLHF.

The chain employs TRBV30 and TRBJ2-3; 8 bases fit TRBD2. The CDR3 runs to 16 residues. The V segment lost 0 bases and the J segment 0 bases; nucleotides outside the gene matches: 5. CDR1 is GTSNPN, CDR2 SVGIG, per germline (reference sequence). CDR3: CAWSVSLAASTDTQYF. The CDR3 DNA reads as TGTGCCTGGAGTGTATCACTAGCGGCTAGCACAGATACGCAGTATTTT. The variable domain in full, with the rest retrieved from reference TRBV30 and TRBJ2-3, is SQTIHQWPATLVQPVGSPLSLECTVEGTSNPNLYWYRQAAGRGLQLLFYSVGIGQISSEVPQNLSASRPQDRQFILSSKKLLLSDSGFYLCAWSVSLAASTDTQYFGPGTRLTVL.